This TCR beta chain stems from a study of cytomegalovirus exposure and HLA in healthy donors. Details on this clone: Its antigen is unidentified.

The PCR used 60 Vbeta and 13 Jbeta primers. Profiled with immunoSEQ multiplex PCR; TCRdb holds only in-frame clones, not every one. The data include tens of thousands of clones; the top ten clones carry about 5%. This CDR3 contains 18 residues. Looked up from germline, CDR1 is ENHRY and CDR2 is SYGVKD. V was clipped by 4 bases and J by 0 bases; unmatched bases: 7. Findings and caveats of the study: Per published accounts, TCR beta sequences correctly predicted the HLA-A and HLA-B alleles of most subjects. Several of the most significant clusters appeared linked to common viral pathogens, based on a later analysis. Among the CMV-associated chains, three were confirmed in vitro as specific for CMV antigens.

The specimen was PBMCs. The receptor was isolated from a woman aged 40 to 50 in good health and CMV-seropositive. The V and J genes are TRBV10-3 and TRBJ2-6, with 9 bases lining up with TRBD1. CDR3 sequence (DNA): TGTGCCATCAGTGCAGTCGGGACAGGGCTCTCTGGGGCCAACGTCCTGACTTTC. It is translated as CAISAVGTGLSGANVLTF.